These T cell receptor beta chains were read from a single sample in a study of CD8 T cells in Susac syndrome. In TCRdb, the immunoSEQ multiplex PCR reads were re-called with MiXCR into one record per CDR3 protein. Of about 50,000 distinct CDR3 sequences listed, 93% were seen once; the top ten hold 0.5% to 0.6%. Sequencing was done on a sample of CD8+ T cells from PBMCs. The receptor set was obtained from a human donor with multiple sclerosis. The CDR3 runs from the conserved cysteine through the conserved F or W. A D gene is named only where the DNA matches it firmly. Some rows have no size entry. The others give once, few or many, or a class for an expanded clone.

D gene: -; clone size: -; V gene: TRBV5-4; J gene: TRBJ2-7; CDR3 protein: CASSLALTYEQYF; CDR3 DNA: TGTGCCAGCAGCTTGGCCCTAACCTACGAGCAGTACTTC
D gene: -; clone size: -; V gene: TRBV23-1; J gene: TRBJ1-2; CDR3 protein: CASRRGAGGYTF; CDR3 DNA: TGCGCCAGCAGGCGGGGGGCGGGGGGCTACACCTTC
D gene: -; clone size: -; V gene: TRBV20-1; J gene: TRBJ1-2; CDR3 protein: CSARGRETWNYGYTF; CDR3 DNA: TGCAGTGCTAGAGGACGGGAGACCTGGAACTATGGCTACACCTTC
D gene: -; clone size: -; V gene: TRBV10-3; J gene: TRBJ2-2; CDR3 protein: CAISEIAEENTGELFF; CDR3 DNA: TGTGCCATCAGTGAGATAGCTGAGGAAAACACCGGGGAGCTGTTTTTT
D gene: TRBD1; clone size: -; V gene: TRBV29-1; J gene: TRBJ1-1; CDR3 protein: CSGETRRTGAMNTEAFF; CDR3 DNA: TGCAGCGGTGAGACCAGGAGGACAGGAGCCATGAACACTGAAGCTTTCTTT
D gene: -; clone size: few; V gene: TRBV19; J gene: TRBJ2-7; CDR3 protein: CASSINSQGPSYEQYF; CDR3 DNA: TGTGCCAGTAGTATAAATTCCCAGGGACCCTCCTACGAGCAGTACTTC
D gene: -; clone size: -; V gene: TRBV14; J gene: TRBJ2-5; CDR3 protein: CASSQVFGGRETQYF; CDR3 DNA: TGTGCCAGCAGCCAAGTGTTCGGGGGGCGAGAGACCCAGTACTTC
D gene: TRBD2; clone size: -; V gene: TRBV11-3; J gene: TRBJ2-7; CDR3 protein: CASSQEGRVGEQYF; CDR3 DNA: TGTGCCAGCAGCCAAGAAGGGAGGGTCGGCGAGCAGTACTTC
D gene: TRBD2; clone size: -; V gene: TRBV30; J gene: TRBJ2-7; CDR3 protein: CAWSVASGAYEQYF; CDR3 DNA: TGTGCCTGGAGTGTTGCCAGCGGGGCCTACGAGCAGTACTTC
D gene: -; clone size: -; V gene: TRBV4-1; J gene: TRBJ1-4; CDR3 protein: CASSQVADLSDEKLFF; CDR3 DNA: TGCGCCAGCAGCCAAGTTGCGGACCTGAGTGATGAAAAACTGTTTTTT
D gene: -; clone size: -; V gene: TRBV5-6; J gene: TRBJ1-5; CDR3 protein: CASSSGSQPQHF; CDR3 DNA: TGTGCCAGCAGCTCGGGGTCTCAGCCCCAGCATTTT
D gene: -; clone size: -; V gene: TRBV9; J gene: TRBJ2-7; CDR3 protein: CASSLGGGEQYF; CDR3 DNA: TGTGCCAGCAGCCTGGGGGGCGGCGAGCAGTACTTC
D gene: -; clone size: -; V gene: TRBV27; J gene: TRBJ1-2; CDR3 protein: CASSHKGLTNYGYTF; CDR3 DNA: TGTGCCAGCAGCCACAAGGGGTTGACAAACTATGGCTACACCTTC
D gene: TRBD1; clone size: -; V gene: TRBV4-1; J gene: TRBJ1-1; CDR3 protein: CASSTHTGDTEAFF; CDR3 DNA: TGCGCCAGCAGCACACATACAGGGGACACTGAAGCTTTCTTT
D gene: -; clone size: -; V gene: TRBV4-1; J gene: TRBJ2-5; CDR3 protein: CASSQAPAGRAHGETQYF; CDR3 DNA: TGCGCCAGCAGCCAAGCCCCCGCCGGCAGGGCGCATGGAGAGACCCAGTACTTC
D gene: -; clone size: -; V gene: TRBV7-2; J gene: TRBJ2-5; CDR3 protein: CASSFVRTYQETQYF; CDR3 DNA: TGTGCCAGCAGCTTCGTCCGGACGTACCAAGAGACCCAGTACTTC
D gene: -; clone size: -; V gene: TRBV2; J gene: TRBJ2-3; CDR3 protein: CASSAGLPEADTQYF; CDR3 DNA: TGTGCCAGCAGTGCGGGGCTCCCCGAGGCAGATACGCAGTATTTT
D gene: -; clone size: -; V gene: TRBV7-3; J gene: TRBJ2-2; CDR3 protein: CASEHPNTGELFF; CDR3 DNA: TGTGCCAGCGAACACCCGAACACCGGGGAGCTGTTTTTT
D gene: -; clone size: -; V gene: TRBV27; J gene: TRBJ2-7; CDR3 protein: CATRALSYEQYF; CDR3 DNA: TGTGCCACCAGGGCTCTTTCCTACGAGCAGTACTTC
D gene: TRBD1; clone size: -; V gene: TRBV11-2; J gene: TRBJ2-5; CDR3 protein: CASTTQGRTQYF; CDR3 DNA: TGTGCCAGCACCACACAGGGGCGAACCCAGTACTTC
D gene: -; clone size: -; V gene: TRBV13; J gene: TRBJ2-7; CDR3 protein: CASSRGPGGPYEQYF; CDR3 DNA: TGTGCCAGCAGCCGCGGGCCAGGGGGGCCCTACGAGCAGTACTTC
D gene: -; clone size: once; V gene: TRBV27; J gene: TRBJ1-4; CDR3 protein: CASSHQGGANEKLFF; CDR3 DNA: TGTGCCAGCAGTCACCAGGGTGGGGCTAATGAAAAACTGTTTTTT
D gene: -; clone size: once; V gene: TRBV28; J gene: TRBJ2-2; CDR3 protein: CASSIPRDGTGELFF; CDR3 DNA: TGTGCCAGCTCAATCCCCCGGGACGGCACCGGGGAGCTGTTTTTT
D gene: -; clone size: -; V gene: TRBV7-9; J gene: TRBJ1-1; CDR3 protein: CASSPPREITYSNTEAFF; CDR3 DNA: TGTGCCAGCAGCCCCCCCCGGGAGATAACCTACTCGAACACTGAAGCTTTCTTT
D gene: -; clone size: -; V gene: TRBV30; J gene: TRBJ1-1; CDR3 protein: CAWGDFSAEAFF; CDR3 DNA: TGTGCCTGGGGGGACTTCAGTGCTGAAGCTTTCTTT
D gene: -; clone size: -; V gene: TRBV5-1; J gene: TRBJ2-7; CDR3 protein: CASSFRVSSYEQYF; CDR3 DNA: TGCGCCAGCAGCTTCAGGGTCAGCTCCTACGAGCAGTACTTC
D gene: -; clone size: -; V gene: TRBV27; J gene: TRBJ2-6; CDR3 protein: CASRPEIHFSGANVLTF; CDR3 DNA: TGTGCCAGCAGGCCCGAAATTCATTTCTCTGGGGCCAACGTCCTGACTTTC
D gene: -; clone size: -; V gene: TRBV5-1; J gene: TRBJ1-1; CDR3 protein: CASSLLPTEVAFF; CDR3 DNA: TGCGCCAGCAGCTTGTTACCCACGGAGGTGGCTTTCTTT
D gene: -; clone size: -; V gene: TRBV9; J gene: TRBJ1-1; CDR3 protein: CASSVVTHTEAFF; CDR3 DNA: TGTGCCAGCAGCGTAGTGACTCACACTGAAGCTTTCTTT
D gene: -; clone size: once; V gene: TRBV10-2; J gene: TRBJ2-3; CDR3 protein: CASSESSGWGVPDTQYF; CDR3 DNA: TGCGCCAGCAGTGAGTCGTCGGGTTGGGGGGTTCCAGATACGCAGTATTTT
D gene: -; clone size: -; V gene: TRBV29-1; J gene: TRBJ1-2; CDR3 protein: CSVPGGYYGYTF; CDR3 DNA: TGCAGCGTTCCGGGGGGTTACTATGGCTACACCTTC
D gene: TRBD2; clone size: -; V gene: TRBV19; J gene: TRBJ2-7; CDR3 protein: CASSIAAGETYEQYF; CDR3 DNA: TGTGCCAGTAGTATAGCTGCGGGGGAGACCTACGAGCAGTACTTC
D gene: -; clone size: -; V gene: TRBV18; J gene: TRBJ1-1; CDR3 protein: CASSPGGRGYSGNTEAFF; CDR3 DNA: TGTGCCAGCTCACCAGGAGGCAGGGGTTATAGTGGGAACACTGAAGCTTTCTTT
D gene: -; clone size: once; V gene: TRBV7-8; J gene: TRBJ1-1; CDR3 protein: CASSWGVKTEAFF; CDR3 DNA: TGTGCCAGCAGCTGGGGGGTTAAAACTGAAGCTTTCTTT
D gene: -; clone size: -; V gene: TRBV5-1; J gene: TRBJ2-6; CDR3 protein: CASSLEGLGGAGANVLTF; CDR3 DNA: TGCGCCAGCAGCTTGGAAGGTCTCGGTGGGGCTGGGGCCAACGTCCTGACTTTC